This T cell receptor beta chain stems from a study of PD-L1 blockade in urothelial cancer. Study information: At 3 weeks (second dose) and 6 weeks after starting treatment, blood was analyzed.

The V gene's germline CDR1 is MGHDK and CDR2 SYGVNS. This CDR3 spans 18 amino acids. Losses at the gene ends were 5 bases for V and 1 base for J; bases not matched to a gene: 9. Noted time point: peripheral blood 6 weeks after treatment start. Locally advanced or metastatic urothelial carcinoma affected all patients. Clones were read by immunoSEQ multiplex PCR, and TCRdb kept only the in-frame ones, dropping some. The sample holds approximately 40,000 clones; 65% to 90% are singletons and the top ten take 24%. The chain couples TRBV25-1 to TRBJ2-2, with 11 bases lining up with TRBD2. Sample: PBMCs, taken around atezolizumab (anti-PD-L1) treatment. The source is a man aged 55 to 70 with urothelial cancer. The CDR3 sequence is CASSTGTSGAQNTGELFF. The CDR3 nucleotides read TGTGCCAGCAGTACAGGGACTAGCGGCGCGCAGAACACCGGGGAGCTGTTTTTT.